The entry below gives a single T cell receptor beta chain sequence along with its context. This record comes from a study of control samples from healthy donors and cancer patients. Some clones are missing from TCRdb's copy, which holds only in-frame ones; the method was immunoSEQ multiplex PCR. The sample shows about 220,000 clones, around 94% of them seen only once. V was clipped by 1 base and J by 3 bases, with 10 bases between them. This CDR3 spans 15 amino acids. Germline V gene data show CDR1 as LNHDA and CDR2 as SQIVND (reference sequence). The chain is built from TRBV19 and TRBJ1-5; possibly TRBD1 for D (6 bases). The sequence came from a man between 50 and 59 years old in good health. Sample: blood. The CDR3 DNA follows: TGTGCCAGTAGTATAGCTGGACAGATCAATCAGCCCCAGCATTTT. Its translation is CASSIAGQINQPQHF.